This T cell receptor beta chain was found in a study of T-cell memory formation after mild COVID-19. This clonotype was seen ten or more times. TCRdb analysed the 5' RACE reads with MiXCR anew, one entry per CDR3 protein. The table shows 190,000 or so distinct CDR3 sequences, with about 11% occurring only once. Looked up from germline, CDR1 is SGHTA and CDR2 is FQGNSA. The V segment lost 4 bases and the J segment 2 bases; nucleotides outside the gene matches: 6. This CDR3 has 15 amino acids. The rearrangement uses TRBV7-2 and TRBJ1-2, with TRBD1 identical over 8 bases. This sequence originates from a man between 18 and 29 years old who had mild COVID-19 (a few samples of this study predate the infection). Cell type and time point are not known. Source material: PBMCs or a T cell subset sorted from them (not recorded which). The CDR3 protein is CASSYSTGENYGYTF. CDR3 bases: TGTGCCAGCAGCTACTCGACAGGGGAGAACTATGGCTACACCTTC. The entire variable domain, with the rest obtained from reference TRBV7-2 and TRBJ1-2, is as follows: GAGVSQSPSNKVTEKGKDVELRCDPISGHTALYWYRQSLGQGLEFLIYFQGNSAPDKSGLPSDRFSAERTGGSVSTLTIQRTQQEDSAVYLCASSYSTGENYGYTFGSGTRLTVV.